Listed here is a single TCR beta chain. TCRdb's table, derived via immunoSEQ multiplex PCR, lists solely in-frame clones and lacks some. The sample lists 300,000 or so clones; around 90% were seen once. The germline CDR1 and CDR2 sequences are SGHRS and YFSETQ. The V end was cut by 4 bases, the J end by 6 bases, with 19 bases between. This CDR3 is 15 amino acids long. This specimen belongs to a study of blood T cell repertoires in COVID-19. Study overall: The United States, Italy and Spain supplied acute and convalescent COVID-19 samples.

The study counted Cohort 3 donors as recovered given two negative PCRs, clearance, or symptom resolution. The sample consisted of PBMCs or T cells enriched from blood (not recorded which). This chain joins TRBV5-1 and TRBJ1-1, with D perhaps TRBD1 (5 bases). The receptor comes from a woman in her thirties who had recovered from COVID-19. The CDR3 DNA reads TGCGCCAGCAGCCCAACGGACACCCGGTCCCCTGAAGCTTTCTTT. Translating gives CASSPTDTRSPEAFF.